These 14 T cell receptor beta chains originate from one sample sequenced in a study of T cell responses to AZD1222 COVID-19 vaccine. Clones were sequenced by immunoSEQ multiplex PCR, and TCRdb holds only the in-frame ones, with some missing. The data hold about 120,000 clones, with about 93% observed a single time. This specimen consisted of peripheral blood, obtained 28 days after the second dose of the MenACWY control vaccine. The source of these receptors is an adult who received the MenACWY meningococcal vaccine as a control.

Here the CDR3 reads CASSFEGGLVTDTQYF. The CDR3 DNA sequence: TGTGCCAGCAGCTTCGAAGGGGGGCTCGTCACAGATACGCAGTATTTT. J is TRBJ2-3 and V is TRBV11-2; D tentatively reads TRBD1 or TRBD2 (6 bases each). Trimming took off 3 bases at V and 2 bases at J, with 15 bases between the two ends. In germline, CDR1 is SGHAT, CDR2 FQNNGV. The CDR3 contains 16 residues.

This chain joins TRBV5-8 and TRBJ2-5, with D possibly TRBD2 on 5 matching bases. Trimming stripped 1 base from V and 4 bases from J, with 14 bases between. Germline CDR1 and CDR2: SGHTS and YDEGEE. The CDR3 runs to 15 residues. CDR3 in DNA: TGTGCCAGCAGCTTGTTGGACTTCCGCGCAGAGACCCAGTACTTC. Its translation: CASSLLDFRAETQYF.

This chain connects TRBV7-9 to TRBJ2-5; D is unresolved. Trimming removed 2 bases at V and 1 base at J, with 5 bases between. CDR1 is SEHNR and CDR2 is FQNEAQ in the germline V gene (reference sequence). The CDR3 extends over 13 amino acids. The CDR3 DNA is TGTGCCAGCAGCTTACCGGGCCAAGAGACCCAGTACTTC. Encoded protein: CASSLPGQETQYF.

The chain has TRBV7-2 and TRBJ2-5; TRBD2 might be the D (5 bases). Per germline, CDR1 SGHTA and CDR2 FQGNSA. Trimming took off 5 bases at V and 5 bases at J, with 12 bases between the two ends. The CDR3 covers 13 residues. The CDR3 reads CASSPTRTETQYF. CDR3 nucleotides: TGTGCCAGCAGCCCCACTAGGACGGAGACCCAGTACTTC.

This clone showed up just a few times. The rearrangement links TRBV7-8 to TRBJ2-2; 8 nucleotides match TRBD1. CDR3 size: 16 residues. Germline CDR1 is SGHVS and CDR2 is FQNEAQ. V lost 6 bases, J lost 0 bases, and 6 bases stayed unmatched. This CDR3 reads CASSKQGVANTGELFF. The CDR3 nucleotides are TGTGCCAGCAGTAAACAGGGGGTAGCGAACACCGGGGAGCTGTTTTTT.

This chain joins TRBV29-1 and TRBJ1-4, with 12 bases identical to TRBD1. Trimming removed 1 base from V and 8 bases from J; junction bases left unmatched: 2. CDR1 and CDR2 from the germline V gene are SQVTM and ANQGSEA. This CDR3 has 14 residues. The CDR3 sequence: CSVEGDRGREKLFF. The CDR3 DNA reads as TGCAGCGTTGAAGGGGACAGGGGGCGGGAAAAACTGTTTTTT.

This chain joins TRBV2 and TRBJ2-5; the match to TRBD2 covers 13 bases. J gave up 0 bases and V 3 bases, and 13 bases lay outside the gene matches. This CDR3 comprises 20 residues. Germline V gene data show CDR1 as SNHLY and CDR2 as FYNNEI. The DNA for the CDR3 is TGTGCCAGCAGTGATCCGGATCGACTAGCGGGGGGAATAAACCAAGAGACCCAGTACTTC. Protein sequence: CASSDPDRLAGGINQETQYF.

The J gene is TRBJ2-7, the V gene TRBV14, with D maybe TRBD2 (6 bases). The CDR3 spans 12 residues. V was shortened by 4 bases and J by 4 bases, with 8 bases between the two germline ends. CDR1 and CDR2 from the germline V gene are SGHDN and FVKESK. This chain's CDR3 is CASSPGGYEQYV. The CDR3 DNA follows: TGTGCCAGCAGCCCTGGGGGGTACGAGCAGTACGTC.

This chain links TRBV28 with TRBJ1-1; D gene unclear. CDR3 length equals 12 residues. The V and J ends lost 2 bases and 0 bases respectively, with 1 base between them. In germline, CDR1 is MDHEN, CDR2 SYDVKM. The CDR3 loop is CASSLLNTEAFF. CDR3 nucleotide sequence: TGTGCCAGCAGTTTACTGAACACTGAAGCTTTCTTT.

The chain is built from TRBV15 and TRBJ1-5; D is perhaps TRBD1 (6 bases). Trimming shortened V by 4 bases and J by 4 bases, and 17 bases separated the two germline ends. CDR3 size: 16 residues. The germline V gene has CDR1 LNHNV and CDR2 YYDKDF (reference sequence). CDR3: CATSTTGLRTNQPQHF. CDR3 coding DNA: TGTGCCACCAGCACTACAGGGCTTCGAACGAATCAGCCCCAGCATTTT.

The rearrangement joins TRBV30 to TRBJ2-2; weak D call: TRBD2 (6 bases). V was pared by 1 base and J by 4 bases, with 13 bases between. The CDR3 runs to 15 residues. Germline V gene data show CDR1 as GTSNPN and CDR2 as SVGIG (reference sequence). As DNA, the CDR3 is TGTGCCTGGAGTGCTGCGGGGTCGGGCACCGGGGAGCTGTTTTTT. As protein: CAWSAAGSGTGELFF.

The chain has TRBV27 and TRBJ2-2, with TRBD2 identical over 11 bases. V was pared by 4 bases and J by 4 bases, with 5 bases of the junction left unmatched. The CDR3 spans 16 residues. Germline-derived CDR1 and CDR2 are MNHEY and SMNVEV (reference sequence). The chain's CDR3 is CASSSGLAAFTGELFF. CDR3 DNA sequence: TGTGCCAGCAGTTCGGGACTAGCGGCCTTCACCGGGGAGCTGTTTTTT.

This chain joins TRBV5-4 and TRBJ2-5, with TRBD2 identical over 8 bases. The CDR3 is 14 residues long. Germline trimming cut 4 bases from V and 1 base from J; bases unmatched to any gene: 3. CDR1 and CDR2 from the germline V gene are SGHNT and YYREEE (reference sequence). The CDR3 here is CASSVGGGQETQYF. In DNA, the CDR3 is TGTGCCAGCAGCGTCGGGGGGGGCCAAGAGACCCAGTACTTC.

The V gene is TRBV7-2, the J gene TRBJ2-5; TRBD1 agrees at 8 bases. There are 15 residues in the CDR3. The germline CDR1 and CDR2 sequences are SGHTA and FQGNSA. The ends lost 1 base at V and 5 bases at J; junction bases unmatched: 6. The CDR3 spells CASSLGDRGRETQYF. CDR3 DNA sequence: TGTGCCAGCAGCTTAGGAGACAGGGGACGGGAGACCCAGTACTTC.